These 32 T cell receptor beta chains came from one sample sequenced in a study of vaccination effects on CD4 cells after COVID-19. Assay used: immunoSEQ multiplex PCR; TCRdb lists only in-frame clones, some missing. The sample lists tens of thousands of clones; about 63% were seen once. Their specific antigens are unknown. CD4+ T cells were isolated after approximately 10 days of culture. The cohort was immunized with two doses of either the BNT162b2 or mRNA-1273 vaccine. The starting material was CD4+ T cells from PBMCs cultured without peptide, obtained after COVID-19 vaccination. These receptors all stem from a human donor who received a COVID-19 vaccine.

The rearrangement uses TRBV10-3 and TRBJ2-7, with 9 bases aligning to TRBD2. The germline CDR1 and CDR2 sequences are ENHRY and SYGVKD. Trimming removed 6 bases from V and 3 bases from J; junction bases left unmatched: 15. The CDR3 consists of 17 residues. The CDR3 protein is CAIRETTSTSGDYEQYF. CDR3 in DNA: TGTGCCATCAGGGAAACAACCTCGACTAGCGGAGACTACGAGCAGTACTTC.

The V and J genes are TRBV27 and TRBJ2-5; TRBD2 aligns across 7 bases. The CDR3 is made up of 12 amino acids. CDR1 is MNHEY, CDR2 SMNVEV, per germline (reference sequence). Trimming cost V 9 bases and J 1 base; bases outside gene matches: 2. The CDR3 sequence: CASRGVQETQYF. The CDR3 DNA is TGTGCCAGTCGGGGGGTCCAAGAGACCCAGTACTTC.

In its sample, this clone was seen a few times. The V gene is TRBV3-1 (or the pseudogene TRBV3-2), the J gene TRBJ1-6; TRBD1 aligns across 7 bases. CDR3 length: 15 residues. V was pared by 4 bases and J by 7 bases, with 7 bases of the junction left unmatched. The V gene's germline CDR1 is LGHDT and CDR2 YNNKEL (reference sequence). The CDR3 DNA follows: TGTGCCAGCAGCCCAACAGGGGTCGGGAATTCACCCCTCCACTTT. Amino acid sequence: CASSPTGVGNSPLHF.

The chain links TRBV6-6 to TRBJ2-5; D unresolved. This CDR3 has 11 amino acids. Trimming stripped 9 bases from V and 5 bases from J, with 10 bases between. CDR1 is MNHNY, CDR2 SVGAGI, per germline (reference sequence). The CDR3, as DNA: TGTGCCAGACCACCTGGGGAGACCCAGTACTTC. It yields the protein CARPPGETQYF.

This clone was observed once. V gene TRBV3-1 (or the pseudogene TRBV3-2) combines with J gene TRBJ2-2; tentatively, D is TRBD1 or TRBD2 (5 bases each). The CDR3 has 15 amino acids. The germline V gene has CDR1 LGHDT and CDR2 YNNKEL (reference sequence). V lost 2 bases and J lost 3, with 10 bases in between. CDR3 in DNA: TGTGCCAGCAGCCAACGAGGGGAAGACACCGGGGAGCTGTTTTTT. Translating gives CASSQRGEDTGELFF.

CDR3 sequence: CASSLDGGGTNEQFF. Written as DNA, the CDR3 is TGTGCCAGCAGCTTAGATGGGGGCGGGACCAATGAGCAGTTCTTC. The rearrangement joins TRBV11-3 to TRBJ2-1, with D perhaps matching TRBD1 or TRBD2 (6 bases each). This CDR3 is 15 amino acids long. Germline assignment: CDR1 SGHNT and CDR2 YENEEA. Trimming pared 0 bases from V and 6 bases from J, leaving 12 bases between.

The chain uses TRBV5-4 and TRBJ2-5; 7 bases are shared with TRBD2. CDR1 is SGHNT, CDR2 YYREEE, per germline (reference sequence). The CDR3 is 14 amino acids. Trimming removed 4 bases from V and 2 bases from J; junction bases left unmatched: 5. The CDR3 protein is CASSRASGQETQYF. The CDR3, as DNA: TGTGCCAGCAGCCGGGCTAGCGGTCAAGAGACCCAGTACTTC.

The CDR3 is CASSSGTSGRTDTQYF. DNA of the CDR3: TGTGCCAGCAGCTCTGGGACTAGCGGGAGGACAGATACGCAGTATTTT. This chain links TRBV7-6 with TRBJ2-3; 15 bases are shared with TRBD2. The V gene end was trimmed by 4 bases and the J gene end by 3 bases; junction bases not matched to a gene: 2. Germline V CDR1 and CDR2: SGHVS, FNYEAQ. The CDR3 covers 16 residues.

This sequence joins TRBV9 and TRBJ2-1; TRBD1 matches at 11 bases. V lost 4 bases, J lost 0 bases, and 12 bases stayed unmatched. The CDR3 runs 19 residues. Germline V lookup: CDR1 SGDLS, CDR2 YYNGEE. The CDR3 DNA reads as TGTGCCAGCAGCTCAAAGGGACAGGGGGTACCTAGCTCCTACAATGAGCAGTTCTTC. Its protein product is CASSSKGQGVPSSYNEQFF. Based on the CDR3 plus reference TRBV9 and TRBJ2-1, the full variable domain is DSGVTQTPKHLITATGQRVTLRCSPRSGDLSVYWYQQSLDQGLQFLIQYYNGEERAKGNILERFSAQQFPDLHSELNLSSLELGDSALYFCASSSKGQGVPSSYNEQFFGPGTRLTVL.

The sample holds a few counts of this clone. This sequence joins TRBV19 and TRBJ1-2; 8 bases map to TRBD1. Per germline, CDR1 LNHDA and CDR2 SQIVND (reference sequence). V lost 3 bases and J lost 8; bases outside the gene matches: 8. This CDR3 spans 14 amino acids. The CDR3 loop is CASSIDRGVGGYTF. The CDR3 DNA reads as TGTGCCAGTAGTATTGACAGGGGAGTAGGAGGCTACACCTTC.

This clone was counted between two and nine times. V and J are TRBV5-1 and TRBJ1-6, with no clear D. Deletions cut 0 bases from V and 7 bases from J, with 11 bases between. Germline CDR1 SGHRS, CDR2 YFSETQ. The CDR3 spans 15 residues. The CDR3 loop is CASSLERPGNSPLHF. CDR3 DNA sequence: TGCGCCAGCAGCTTGGAACGACCTGGGAATTCACCCCTCCACTTT.

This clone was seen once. CDR3 residues: CASSLARLYSNQPQHF. CDR3 bases: TGTGCCAGCAGCTTAGCCAGGCTATATAGCAATCAGCCCCAGCATTTT. The rearrangement links TRBV7-8 to TRBJ1-5; D is uncertain. V was shortened by 0 bases and J by 0 bases, with 9 bases between the two germline ends. Germline-derived CDR1 and CDR2 are SGHVS and FQNEAQ. The CDR3 contains 16 residues. Based on the CDR3 plus reference TRBV7-8 and TRBJ1-5, the full variable domain is GAGVSQSPRYKVAKRGQDVALRCDPISGHVSLFWYQQALGQGPEFLTYFQNEAQLDKSGLPSDRFFAERPEGSVSTLKIQRTQQEDSAVYLCASSLARLYSNQPQHFGDGTRLSIL.

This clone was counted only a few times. CDR3 DNA sequence: TGTGCCAGCAGCTTAGAAGGGAACACCGGGGAGCTGTTTTTT. Translation gives CASSLEGNTGELFF. This chain links TRBV7-2 with TRBJ2-2, with unresolved D. The V end lost 1 base, the J end lost 1 base, and 4 bases lay between the germline ends. This CDR3 has 14 amino acids. The germline V gene encodes CDR1 SGHTA and CDR2 FQGNSA.

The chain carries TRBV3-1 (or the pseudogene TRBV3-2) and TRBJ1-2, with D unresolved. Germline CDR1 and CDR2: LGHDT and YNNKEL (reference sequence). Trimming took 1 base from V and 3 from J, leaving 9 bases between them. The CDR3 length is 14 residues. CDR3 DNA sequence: TGTGCCAGCAGCCAAGCCCAGAGAGACTATGGCTACACCTTC. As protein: CASSQAQRDYGYTF.

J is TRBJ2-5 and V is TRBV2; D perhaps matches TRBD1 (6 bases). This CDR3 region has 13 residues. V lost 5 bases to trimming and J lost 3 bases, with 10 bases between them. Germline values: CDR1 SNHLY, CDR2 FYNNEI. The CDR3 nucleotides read TGTGCCAGCAGTAAGAACAGGGAAGAGACCCAGTACTTC. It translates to CASSKNREETQYF.

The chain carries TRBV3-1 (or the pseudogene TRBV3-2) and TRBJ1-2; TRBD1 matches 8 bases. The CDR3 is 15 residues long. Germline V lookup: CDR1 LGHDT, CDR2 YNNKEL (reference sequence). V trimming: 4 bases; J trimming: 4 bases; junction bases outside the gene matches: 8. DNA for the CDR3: TGTGCCAGCAGCCCAGGACAGGGACCCATCTATGGCTACACCTTC. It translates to CASSPGQGPIYGYTF.

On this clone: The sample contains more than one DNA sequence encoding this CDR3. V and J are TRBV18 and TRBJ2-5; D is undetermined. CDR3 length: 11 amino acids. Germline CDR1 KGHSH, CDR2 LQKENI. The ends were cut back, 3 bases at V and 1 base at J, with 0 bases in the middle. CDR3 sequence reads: CASSPQETQYF. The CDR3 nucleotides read TGTGCCAGCTCACCCCAAGAGACCCAGTACTTC.

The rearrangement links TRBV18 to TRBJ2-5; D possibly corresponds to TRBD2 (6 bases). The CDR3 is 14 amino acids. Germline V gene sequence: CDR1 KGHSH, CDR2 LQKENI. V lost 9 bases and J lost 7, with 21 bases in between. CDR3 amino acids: CASGPAVPEGTQYF. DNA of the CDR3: TGTGCCAGTGGCCCCGCAGTCCCGGAGGGGACCCAGTACTTC.

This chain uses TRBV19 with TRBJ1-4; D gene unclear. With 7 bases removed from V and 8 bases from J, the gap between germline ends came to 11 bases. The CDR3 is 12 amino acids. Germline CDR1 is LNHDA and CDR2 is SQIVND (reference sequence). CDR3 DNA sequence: TGTGCCAGTACCGATCGGTGGGAAAAACTGTTTTTT. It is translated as CASTDRWEKLFF.

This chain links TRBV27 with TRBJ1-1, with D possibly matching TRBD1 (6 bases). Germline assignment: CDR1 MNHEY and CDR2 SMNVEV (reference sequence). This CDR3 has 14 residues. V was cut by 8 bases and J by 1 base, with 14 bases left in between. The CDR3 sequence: CASWKGDSNTEAFF. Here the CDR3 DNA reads TGTGCCAGCTGGAAGGGGGATTCGAACACTGAAGCTTTCTTT.

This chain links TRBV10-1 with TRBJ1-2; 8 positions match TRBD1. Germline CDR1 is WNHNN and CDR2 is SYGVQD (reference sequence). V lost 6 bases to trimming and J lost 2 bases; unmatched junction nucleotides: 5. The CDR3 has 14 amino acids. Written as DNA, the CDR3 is TGCGCCAGCAGCCCGACAGGGGTAAACTATGGCTACACCTTC. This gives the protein CASSPTGVNYGYTF.

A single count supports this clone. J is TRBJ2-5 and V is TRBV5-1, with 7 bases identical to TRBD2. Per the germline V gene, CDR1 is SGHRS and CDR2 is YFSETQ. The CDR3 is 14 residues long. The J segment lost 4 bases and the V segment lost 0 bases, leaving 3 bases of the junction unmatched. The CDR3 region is CASSLALAGETQYF. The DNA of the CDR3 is TGCGCCAGCAGCTTGGCCTTAGCGGGAGAGACCCAGTACTTC.

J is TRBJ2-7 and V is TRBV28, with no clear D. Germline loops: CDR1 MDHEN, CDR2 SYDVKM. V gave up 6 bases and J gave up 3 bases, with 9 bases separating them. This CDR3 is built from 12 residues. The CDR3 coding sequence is TGTGCCAGCAGCCTCCCCAACTACGAGCAGTACTTC. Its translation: CASSLPNYEQYF. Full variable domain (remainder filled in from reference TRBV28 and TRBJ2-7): DVKVTQSSRYLVKRTGEKVFLECVQDMDHENMFWYRQDPGLGLRLIYFSYDVKMKEKGDIPEGYSVSREKKERFSLILESASTNQTSMYLCASSLPNYEQYFGPGTRLTVT.

This CDR3 reads CAINEGGFGNTIYF. CDR3 DNA sequence: TGTGCCATCAATGAAGGAGGGTTTGGAAACACCATATATTTT. This chain connects TRBV10-3 to TRBJ1-3; D call uncertain. The CDR3 totals 14 residues. V was shortened by 7 bases and J by 3 bases, with 13 bases between the two germline ends. In germline, CDR1 is ENHRY, CDR2 SYGVKD.

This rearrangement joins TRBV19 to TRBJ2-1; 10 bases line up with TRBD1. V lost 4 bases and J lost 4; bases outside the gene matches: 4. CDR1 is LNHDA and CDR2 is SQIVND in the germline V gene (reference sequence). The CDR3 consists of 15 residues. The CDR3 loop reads CASSRGQGPYNEQFF. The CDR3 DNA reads TGTGCCAGTAGTAGGGGACAGGGGCCTTACAATGAGCAGTTCTTC.

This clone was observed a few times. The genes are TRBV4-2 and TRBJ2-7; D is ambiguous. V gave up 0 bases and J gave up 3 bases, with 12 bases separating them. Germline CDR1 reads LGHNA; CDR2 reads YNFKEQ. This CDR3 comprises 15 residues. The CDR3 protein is CASSQDLGTGYEQYF. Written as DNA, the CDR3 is TGTGCCAGCAGCCAAGATCTAGGCACCGGCTACGAGCAGTACTTC.

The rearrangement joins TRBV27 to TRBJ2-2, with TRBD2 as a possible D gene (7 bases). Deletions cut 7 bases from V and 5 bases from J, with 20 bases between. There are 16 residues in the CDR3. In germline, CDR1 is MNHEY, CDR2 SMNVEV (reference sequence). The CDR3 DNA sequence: TGTGCCAGCACTAGTCTTAGGGGGGGGCGGACCGGGGAGCTGTTTTTT. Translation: CASTSLRGGRTGELFF.

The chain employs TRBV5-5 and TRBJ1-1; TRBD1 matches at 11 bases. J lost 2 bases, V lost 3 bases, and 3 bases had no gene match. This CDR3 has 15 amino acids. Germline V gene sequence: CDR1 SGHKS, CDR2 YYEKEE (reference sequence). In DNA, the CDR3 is TGTGCCAGCAGCTCCGGGACAGGGGGAAACACTGAAGCTTTCTTT. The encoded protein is CASSSGTGGNTEAFF.

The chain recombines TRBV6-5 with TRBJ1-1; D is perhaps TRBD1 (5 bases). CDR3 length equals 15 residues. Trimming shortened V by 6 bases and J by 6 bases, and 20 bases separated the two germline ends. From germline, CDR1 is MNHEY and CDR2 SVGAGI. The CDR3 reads CASSRYRTSQSEAFF. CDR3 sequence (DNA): TGTGCCAGCAGCCGATACAGGACAAGTCAATCTGAAGCTTTCTTT.

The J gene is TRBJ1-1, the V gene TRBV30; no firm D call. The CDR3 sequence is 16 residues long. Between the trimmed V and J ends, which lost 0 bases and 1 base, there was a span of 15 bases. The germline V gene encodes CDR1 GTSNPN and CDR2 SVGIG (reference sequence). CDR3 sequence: CAWSVLGRPKNTEAFF. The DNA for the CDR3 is TGTGCCTGGAGTGTTCTTGGAAGACCAAAGAACACTGAAGCTTTCTTT.

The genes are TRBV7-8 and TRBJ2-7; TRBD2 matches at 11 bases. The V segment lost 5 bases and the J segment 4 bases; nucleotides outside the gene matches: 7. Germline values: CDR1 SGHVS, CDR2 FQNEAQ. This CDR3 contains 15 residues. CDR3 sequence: CASSITSGSLYEQYF. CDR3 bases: TGTGCCAGCAGCATTACTAGCGGGAGTTTGTACGAGCAGTACTTC.

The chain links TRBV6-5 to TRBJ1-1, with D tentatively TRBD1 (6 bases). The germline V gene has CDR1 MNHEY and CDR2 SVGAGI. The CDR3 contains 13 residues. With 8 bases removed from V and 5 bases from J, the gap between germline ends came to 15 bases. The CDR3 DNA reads TGTGCCAGCGCGCTGGGGGGGCCAACTGAAGCTTTCTTT. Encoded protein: CASALGGPTEAFF.